This entry features one T cell receptor beta chain sequence. The antigen is unknown. This sample stems from a study of beta chain features in type 1 diabetes. Using CD45RO/CCR7/CD25/CD127/CD95/CD27, CD4+ naive, central memory, regulatory and stem cell-like memory cells were sorted. Isolated RNA was reverse transcribed in full, so expressed TCRB transcripts were sequenced. Produced via immunoSEQ multiplex PCR; TCRdb's table is partial and in-frame only. The table includes roughly 100,000 clones, under 30% detected once. Study-level points and caveats: No resolution was reached here on whether HLA type influences TCRB rearrangement. Amplification by PCR could prefer shorter templates, with the same effect in patients and controls. Among all four CD4+ subsets, Type 1 diabetes patients had TCRB CDR3s that were moderately but significantly shorter. Researchers reported that naive, central memory and Treg TCRB repertoires appeared more similar in patients than in healthy donors.

The TCR sequence derives from a woman aged 18-35 years with type 1 diabetes. Sequencing used central memory CD4+ T cells from blood.

The CDR3 bases are TGTGCCAGCAGCTTCGGACTAACCAGGGACTACACCTTC. Its protein product is CASSFGLTRDYTF. This rearrangement joins TRBV7-9 to TRBJ1-2; tentatively, D is TRBD1 (5 bases). The CDR3 totals 13 residues. The V end lost 3 bases, the J end lost 10 bases, and 15 bases lay between the germline ends. The germline CDR1 and CDR2 sequences are SEHNR and FQNEAQ (reference sequence).